Here is one T cell receptor beta chain with its context. This record belongs to a study of T cell changes during pregnancy in multiple sclerosis. The germline gives CDR1 MNHEY, CDR2 SVGAGI. The J segment lost 9 bases and the V segment lost 8 bases, leaving 8 bases of the junction unmatched. This CDR3 spans 12 amino acids. The repertoire was sequenced with immunoSEQ multiplex PCR; TCRdb's copy has only in-frame clones and lacks some. This sample has tens of thousands of clones; 80% to 95% occur once, and the top ten carry under 1.5%. The chain joins TRBV6-5 to TRBJ1-2, with TRBD1 matching 8 bases. The sample consisted of peripheral blood. This receptor was taken from a female donor with multiple sclerosis, enrolled in a pregnancy study. This CDR3 is CASGRQGARYTF. The CDR3 DNA follows: TGTGCCAGCGGTCGGCAGGGGGCTCGCTACACCTTC.